The present T cell receptor beta chain was sequenced within a study of Tregs in tolerant kidney transplant recipients. Study results and caveats: Biological reproducibility was not directly addressed, but technical replication error appeared minimal. Findings come from small patient numbers and require larger validation.

Germline CDR1 MNHEY, CDR2 SVGAGI. The CDR3 spans 13 residues. V lost 10 bases, J lost 8 bases, and 10 bases stayed unmatched. Mixed chimerism was transient after nonmyeloablative marrow transplants from related graft donors. Unstimulated Tregs (CD4+CD25+CD127-) and CD4+CD25- non-Tregs were sorted from PBMCs. Turning to this clone: What it binds is not known.

Here immunoSEQ multiplex PCR was the method, and the copy in TCRdb shows in-frame clones only, minus some. The data contain tens of thousands of clones, roughly 93% of them singletons. The chain uses TRBV6-5 and TRBJ1-2; 10 nucleotides agree with TRBD1. Sequenced here: CD4+ T cells from blood (PBMCs), sampled 12 months after the transplant. The TCR was taken from a human patient who received a combined kidney and bone marrow transplant. Part of the T cell pool may stem from the graft donor. The CDR3, as DNA: TGTGCCACCACTTCGCTGACAGGGGGCGGCTACACCTTC. Protein sequence: CATTSLTGGGYTF.